The subject of this entry is one T cell receptor (beta chain). As yet, its antigen is unknown. Subjects with ophthalmopathy showed a Clinical Activity Score no lower than 3, a NOSPECS grade no lower than 4, and a duration shorter than 3 months. Amplification targeted TCR beta CDR3 regions from RNA transcripts. First-round RT-PCR with HTBI primers amplified the TCR CDR3 region. TCRdb re-called the multiplex PCR reads through MiXCR, storing one row per CDR3 protein. The sample shows 300,000 to 450,000 distinct CDR3 sequences, roughly 20% of them seen only once. The data originate from a study of T cells in Graves' hyperthyroidism and ophthalmopathy. With 0 bases clipped from V and 2 bases from J, the junction kept 7 bases outside the gene matches. The V gene's germline CDR1 is SGHRS and CDR2 YFSETQ. The CDR3 runs 16 residues. Study-wide results and caveats: Using 13 V-J features, a model discriminated ophthalmopathy from stable hyperthyroidism.

This chain links TRBV5-1 with TRBJ2-7, with 8 positions matching TRBD1. The sequencing input was blood. The sequence was collected from a man aged 18 to 30 with Graves' ophthalmopathy. As DNA, the CDR3 is TGCGCCAGCAGCTTGGCCCGGGACAGGAGAACCTACGAGCAGTACTTC. Its protein product is CASSLARDRRTYEQYF.